These T cell receptor beta chains were read from a single sample in a study of spatial heterogeneity in lung cancer. One entry per CDR3 protein, called by TCRdb with MiXCR from the 5' RACE reads. The table records approximately 70,000 distinct CDR3 sequences, 7.5% to 10% of them present only once. Sequencing was performed on PBMCs, taken at follow-up. Every receptor here comes from a female donor with early-stage non-small cell lung cancer. The CDR3 runs from the conserved cysteine through the conserved F or W. Fields, in order: J gene, D gene, clone size, V gene, CDR3 protein, CDR3 DNA. The D gene is left open where the match is weak. Size values are once, few and many counts, or a class for expanded clones, and some rows have none.

TRBJ1-6 . many TRBV6-5 CASSYKTSRGVRLNSPLHF TGTGCCAGCAGTTACAAGACATCACGGGGGGTCCGGTTGAATTCACCCCTCCACTTT
TRBJ1-6 . many TRBV3-1 CASSQERGDSNSPLHF TGTGCCAGCAGCCAAGAGCGAGGTGACTCTAATTCACCCCTCCACTTT
TRBJ1-2 . many TRBV6-1 CASSPGRNYGYTF TGTGCCAGCAGTCCGGGGCGAAACTATGGCTACACCTTC
TRBJ2-3 TRBD2 . TRBV20-1 CSAETLAGGVTDTQYF TGCAGTGCCGAAACTCTAGCGGGAGGAGTAACAGATACGCAGTATTTT
TRBJ1-1 . few TRBV15 CATSRDRWDTEAFF TGTGCCACCAGCAGAGATCGCTGGGACACTGAAGCTTTCTTT
TRBJ2-5 TRBD2 . TRBV7-9 CASSSGTSGLETQYF TGTGCCAGCAGCTCCGGGACTAGCGGGTTAGAGACCCAGTACTTC
TRBJ2-5 TRBD1 . TRBV3-1 CASSHRTGRETQYF TGTGCCAGCAGCCACAGGACAGGCCGAGAGACCCAGTACTTC
TRBJ2-1 TRBD2 many TRBV24-1 CATGTSGSGEQFF TGTGCCACCGGGACTAGCGGGAGTGGTGAGCAGTTCTTC
TRBJ1-1 . . TRBV19 CASSTGLNTEAFF TGTGCCAGTAGTACCGGGCTGAACACTGAAGCTTTCTTT
TRBJ1-2 . many TRBV19 CASSIPLVGGRVAGYTF TGTGCCAGTAGTATACCCCTTGTGGGGGGCAGGGTGGCTGGCTACACCTTC
TRBJ2-5 . . TRBV5-1 CASSLGERGIIETQYF TGCGCCAGCAGCTTGGGTGAAAGGGGTATTATTGAGACCCAGTACTTC
TRBJ2-2 TRBD2 few TRBV19 CASSQREGPGGELFF TGTGCCAGTAGTCAGCGGGAGGGCCCGGGCGGGGAGCTGTTTTTT
TRBJ2-1 . . TRBV7-8 CASSTRQVGQFF TGTGCCAGCAGCACCCGACAGGTTGGGCAGTTCTTC
TRBJ2-1 . few TRBV13 CASSLGGGSGRYNEQFF TGTGCCAGCAGCTTAGGCGGAGGGTCAGGACGCTACAATGAGCAGTTCTTC
TRBJ1-5 . many TRBV15 CATSGLLLQPQHF TGTGCCACCAGCGGGTTGCTTCTTCAGCCCCAGCATTTT
TRBJ2-3 . many TRBV4-2 CASSQEPDTDTQYF TGTGCCAGCAGCCAAGAGCCGGACACAGATACGCAGTATTTT
TRBJ1-5 TRBD1 . TRBV25-1 CASSGGGSGQPQHF TGTGCCAGCAGTGGAGGGGGCTCGGGTCAGCCCCAGCATTTT
TRBJ2-3 . many TRBV5-4 CASGSSWGETSTDTQYF TGTGCCAGCGGCTCAAGCTGGGGTGAAACTAGCACAGATACGCAGTATTTT
TRBJ2-1 . many TRBV7-9 CASELGGYNEQFF TGTGCCAGCGAATTAGGGGGGTACAATGAGCAGTTCTTC
TRBJ2-3 . many TRBV12-3/TRBV12-4 CASSLLRDSDTQYF TGTGCCAGCAGTTTATTGCGGGACTCAGATACGCAGTATTTT
TRBJ2-5 TRBD2 many TRBV12-3/TRBV12-4 CASSFRDYQAGTQYF TGTGCCAGCAGTTTCCGGGACTACCAAGCGGGGACCCAGTACTTC
TRBJ2-2 . . TRBV12-3/TRBV12-4 CASSLGLGSWRELFF TGTGCCAGCAGTCTGGGTCTCGGATCCTGGAGGGAGCTGTTTTTT
TRBJ2-7 TRBD2 many TRBV6-5 CASSRLARYEQYF TGTGCCAGCAGTCGACTAGCTCGATACGAGCAGTACTTC
TRBJ2-3 . . TRBV5-4 CASSPNGGLDTQYF TGTGCCAGCAGCCCGAACGGAGGCCTGGATACGCAGTATTTT
TRBJ2-5 TRBD1 few TRBV7-2 CASSSQDRGRLETQYF TGTGCCAGCAGCTCCCAGGACAGGGGGCGTTTGGAGACCCAGTACTTC
TRBJ2-1 TRBD2 few TRBV27 CAIGLALDNEQFF TGTGCCATAGGACTAGCTCTCGACAATGAGCAGTTCTTC
TRBJ1-4 . many TRBV19 CASTTLTATNEKLFF TGTGCCAGTACCACCCTGACAGCAACTAATGAAAAACTGTTTTTT
TRBJ1-1 . many TRBV29-1 CSVNYRNTEAFF TGCAGTGTGAACTACAGGAACACTGAAGCTTTCTTT
TRBJ2-3 TRBD2 few TRBV12-3/TRBV12-4 CASSQAGSDTQYF TGTGCCAGCAGCCAAGCGGGATCAGATACGCAGTATTTT
TRBJ1-1 . . TRBV5-1 CASSWLSENTEAFF TGCGCCAGCAGCTGGTTATCAGAGAACACTGAAGCTTTCTTT
TRBJ2-7 . many TRBV5-1 CASSFGEGEVYEQYF TGCGCCAGCAGCTTCGGAGAGGGTGAAGTCTACGAGCAGTACTTC
TRBJ2-7 . many TRBV6-1 CASSVDRSLYEQYF TGTGCCAGCAGCGTTGACAGGTCCCTCTACGAGCAGTACTTC
TRBJ2-7 . . TRBV11-2 CASSSEWGAKREQYF TGTGCCAGCAGCTCCGAGTGGGGAGCAAAACGCGAGCAGTACTTC
TRBJ2-2 . many TRBV2 CASCTPQERAGELFF TGTGCCAGCTGCACCCCCCAGGAAAGGGCCGGGGAGCTGTTTTTT
TRBJ2-3 . many TRBV7-9 CASSLDGRTGQNTDTQYF TGTGCCAGCAGCCTAGACGGAAGGACGGGACAAAACACAGATACGCAGTATTTT
TRBJ2-1 . few TRBV11-2 CASSHPGGSGAWNEQFF TGTGCCAGCAGTCACCCAGGGGGTAGCGGGGCTTGGAATGAGCAGTTCTTC
TRBJ2-6 TRBD1 . TRBV19 CASSGDRVSGANVLTF TGTGCCAGTAGTGGGGACAGGGTTTCTGGGGCCAACGTCCTGACTTTC
TRBJ2-3 . few TRBV3-1 CASSQRLAGTDTQYF TGTGCCAGCAGCCAAAGGCTAGCAGGCACAGATACGCAGTATTTT
TRBJ1-5 . many TRBV10-3 CAISESLGALNQPQHF TGTGCCATCAGTGAGTCTCTAGGAGCCTTGAATCAGCCCCAGCATTTT